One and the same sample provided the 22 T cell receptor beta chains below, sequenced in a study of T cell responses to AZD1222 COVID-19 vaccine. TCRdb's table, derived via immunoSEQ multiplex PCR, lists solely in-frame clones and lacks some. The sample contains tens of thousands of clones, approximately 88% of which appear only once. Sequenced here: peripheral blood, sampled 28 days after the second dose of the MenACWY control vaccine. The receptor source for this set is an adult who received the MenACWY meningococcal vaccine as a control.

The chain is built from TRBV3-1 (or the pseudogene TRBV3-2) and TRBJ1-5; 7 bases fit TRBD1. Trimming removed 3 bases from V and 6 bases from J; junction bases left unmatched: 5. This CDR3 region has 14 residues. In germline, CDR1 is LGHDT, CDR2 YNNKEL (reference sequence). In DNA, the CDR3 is TGTGCCAGCAGCCAGAGACAGGGCGGTCAGCCCCAGCATTTT. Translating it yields CASSQRQGGQPQHF.

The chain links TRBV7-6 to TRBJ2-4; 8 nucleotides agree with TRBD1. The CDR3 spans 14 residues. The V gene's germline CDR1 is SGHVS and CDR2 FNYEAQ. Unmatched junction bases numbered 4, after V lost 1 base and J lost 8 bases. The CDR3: CASSLGTGTDIQYF. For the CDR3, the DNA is TGTGCCAGCAGCTTAGGGACAGGGACCGACATTCAGTACTTC. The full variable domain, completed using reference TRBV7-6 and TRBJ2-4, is GAGVSQSPRYKVTKRGQDVALRCDPISGHVSLYWYRQALGQGPEFLTYFNYEAQQDKSGLPNDRFSAERPEGSISTLTIQRTEQRDSAMYRCASSLGTGTDIQYFGAGTRLSVL.

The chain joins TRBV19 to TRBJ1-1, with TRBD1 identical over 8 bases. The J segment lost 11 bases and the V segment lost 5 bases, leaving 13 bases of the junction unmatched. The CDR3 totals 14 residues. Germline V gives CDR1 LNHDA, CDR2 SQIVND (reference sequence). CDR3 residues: CASSPPGQAARAFF. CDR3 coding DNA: TGTGCCAGTAGTCCTCCGGGACAGGCGGCGAGGGCTTTCTTT.

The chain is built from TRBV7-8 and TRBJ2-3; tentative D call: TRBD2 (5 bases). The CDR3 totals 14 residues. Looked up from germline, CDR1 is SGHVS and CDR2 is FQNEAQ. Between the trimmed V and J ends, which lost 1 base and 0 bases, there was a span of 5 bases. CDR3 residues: CASSLGTSTDTQYF. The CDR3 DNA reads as TGTGCCAGCAGCTTAGGGACTAGCACAGATACGCAGTATTTT. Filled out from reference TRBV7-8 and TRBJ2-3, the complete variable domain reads GAGVSQSPRYKVAKRGQDVALRCDPISGHVSLFWYQQALGQGPEFLTYFQNEAQLDKSGLPSDRFFAERPEGSVSTLKIQRTQQEDSAVYLCASSLGTSTDTQYFGPGTRLTVL.

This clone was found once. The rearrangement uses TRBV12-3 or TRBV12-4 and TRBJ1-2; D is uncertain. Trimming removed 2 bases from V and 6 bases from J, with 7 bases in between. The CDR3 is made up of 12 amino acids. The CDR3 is CASSLFQNGYTF. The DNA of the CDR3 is TGTGCCAGCAGTTTATTCCAAAATGGCTACACCTTC.

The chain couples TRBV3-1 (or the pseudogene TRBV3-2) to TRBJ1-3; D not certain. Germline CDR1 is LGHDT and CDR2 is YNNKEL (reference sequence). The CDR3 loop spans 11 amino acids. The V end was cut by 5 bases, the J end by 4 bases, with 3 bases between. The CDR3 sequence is CASSVGNTIYF. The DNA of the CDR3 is TGTGCCAGCAGCGTGGGAAACACCATATATTTT.

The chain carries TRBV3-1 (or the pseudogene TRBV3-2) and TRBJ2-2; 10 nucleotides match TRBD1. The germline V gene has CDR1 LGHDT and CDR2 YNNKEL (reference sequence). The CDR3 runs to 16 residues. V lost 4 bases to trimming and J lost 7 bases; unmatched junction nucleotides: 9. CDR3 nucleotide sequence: TGTGCCAGCAGCCGGCGGGACAGGGGTGTGAACGGGGAGCTGTTTTTT. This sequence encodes CASSRRDRGVNGELFF.

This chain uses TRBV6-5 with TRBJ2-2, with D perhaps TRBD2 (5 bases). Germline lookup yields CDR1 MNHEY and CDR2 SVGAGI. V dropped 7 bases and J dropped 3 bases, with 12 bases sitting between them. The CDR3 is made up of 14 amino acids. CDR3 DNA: TGTGCCAGCACGATGAGGACTGACACCGGGGAGCTGTTTTTT. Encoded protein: CASTMRTDTGELFF.

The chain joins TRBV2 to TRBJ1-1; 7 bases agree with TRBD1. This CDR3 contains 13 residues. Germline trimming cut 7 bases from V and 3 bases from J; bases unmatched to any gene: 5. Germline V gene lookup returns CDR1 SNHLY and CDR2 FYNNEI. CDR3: CASKGAGDTEAFF. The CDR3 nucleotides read TGTGCCAGCAAGGGGGCAGGGGACACTGAAGCTTTCTTT.

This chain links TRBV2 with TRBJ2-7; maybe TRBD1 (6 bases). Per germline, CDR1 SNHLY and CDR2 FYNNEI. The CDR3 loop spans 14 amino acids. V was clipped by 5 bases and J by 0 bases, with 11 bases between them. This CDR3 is CASSWTESSYEQYF. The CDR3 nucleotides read TGTGCCAGCAGTTGGACAGAGAGCTCCTACGAGCAGTACTTC.

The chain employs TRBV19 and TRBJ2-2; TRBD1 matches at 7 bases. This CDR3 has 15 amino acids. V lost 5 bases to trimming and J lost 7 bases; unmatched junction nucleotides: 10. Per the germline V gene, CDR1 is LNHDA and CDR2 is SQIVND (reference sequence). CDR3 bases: TGTGCCAGTAGTCCTTTGTCCCGGGACAGCGGGGAGCTGTTTTTT. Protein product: CASSPLSRDSGELFF.

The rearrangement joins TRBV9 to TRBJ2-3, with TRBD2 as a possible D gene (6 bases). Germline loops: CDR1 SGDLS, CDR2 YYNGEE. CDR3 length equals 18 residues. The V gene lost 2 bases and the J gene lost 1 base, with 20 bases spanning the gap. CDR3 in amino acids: CASSVGGNSRPRTDTQYF. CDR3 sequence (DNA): TGTGCCAGCAGCGTGGGCGGGAACTCGAGGCCCCGCACAGATACGCAGTATTTT. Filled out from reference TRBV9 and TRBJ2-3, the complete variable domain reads DSGVTQTPKHLITATGQRVTLRCSPRSGDLSVYWYQQSLDQGLQFLIQYYNGEERAKGNILERFSAQQFPDLHSELNLSSLELGDSALYFCASSVGGNSRPRTDTQYFGPGTRLTVL.

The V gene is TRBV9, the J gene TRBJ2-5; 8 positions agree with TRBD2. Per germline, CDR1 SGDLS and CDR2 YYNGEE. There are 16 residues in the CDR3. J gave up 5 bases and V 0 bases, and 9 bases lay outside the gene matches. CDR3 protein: CASSVDQRGYTETQYF. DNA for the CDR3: TGTGCCAGCAGCGTAGACCAGCGGGGGTATACGGAGACCCAGTACTTC.

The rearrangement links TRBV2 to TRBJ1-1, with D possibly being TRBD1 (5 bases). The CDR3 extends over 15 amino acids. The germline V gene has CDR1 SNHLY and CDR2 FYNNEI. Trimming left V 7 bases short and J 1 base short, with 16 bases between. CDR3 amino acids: CASTLDDSKNTEAFF. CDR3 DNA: TGTGCCAGCACTCTCGATGACAGCAAGAACACTGAAGCTTTCTTT.

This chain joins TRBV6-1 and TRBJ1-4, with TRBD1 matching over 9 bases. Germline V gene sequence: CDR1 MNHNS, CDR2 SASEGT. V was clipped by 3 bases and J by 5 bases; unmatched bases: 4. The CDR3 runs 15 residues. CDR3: CASSDTGGLNEKLFF. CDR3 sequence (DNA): TGTGCCAGCAGTGACACAGGGGGCCTCAATGAAAAACTGTTTTTT.

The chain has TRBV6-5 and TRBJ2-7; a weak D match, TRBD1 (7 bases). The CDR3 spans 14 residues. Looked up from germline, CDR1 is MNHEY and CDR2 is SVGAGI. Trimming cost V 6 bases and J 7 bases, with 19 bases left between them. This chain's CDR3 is CASSRDRGRGEQYF. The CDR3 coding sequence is TGTGCCAGCAGCCGGGACAGAGGGCGGGGAGAGCAGTACTTC.

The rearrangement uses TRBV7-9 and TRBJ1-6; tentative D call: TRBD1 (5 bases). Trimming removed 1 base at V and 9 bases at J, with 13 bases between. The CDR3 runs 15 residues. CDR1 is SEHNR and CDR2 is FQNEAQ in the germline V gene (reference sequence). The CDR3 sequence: CASSLGRQGASPLHF. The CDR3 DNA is TGTGCCAGCAGCTTAGGCAGGCAGGGCGCTTCACCCCTCCACTTT.

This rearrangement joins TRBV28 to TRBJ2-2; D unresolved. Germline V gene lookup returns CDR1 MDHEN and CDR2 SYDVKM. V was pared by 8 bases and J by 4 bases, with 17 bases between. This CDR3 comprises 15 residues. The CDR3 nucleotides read TGTGCCAGCGGGCCCCCCCTCTCGGGCACCGGGGAGCTGTTTTTT. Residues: CASGPPLSGTGELFF.

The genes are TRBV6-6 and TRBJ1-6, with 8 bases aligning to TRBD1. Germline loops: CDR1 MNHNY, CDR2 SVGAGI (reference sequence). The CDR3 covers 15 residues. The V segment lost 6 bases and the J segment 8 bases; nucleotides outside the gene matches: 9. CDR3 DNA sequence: TGTGCCAGCAGCCGGGACAGGTTGGGGTATTCACCCCTCCACTTT. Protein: CASSRDRLGYSPLHF.

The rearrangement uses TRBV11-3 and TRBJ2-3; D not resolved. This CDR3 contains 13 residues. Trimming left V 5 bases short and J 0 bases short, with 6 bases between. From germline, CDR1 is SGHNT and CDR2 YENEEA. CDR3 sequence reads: CASSPPSTDTQYF. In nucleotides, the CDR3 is TGTGCCAGCAGCCCCCCAAGCACAGATACGCAGTATTTT.

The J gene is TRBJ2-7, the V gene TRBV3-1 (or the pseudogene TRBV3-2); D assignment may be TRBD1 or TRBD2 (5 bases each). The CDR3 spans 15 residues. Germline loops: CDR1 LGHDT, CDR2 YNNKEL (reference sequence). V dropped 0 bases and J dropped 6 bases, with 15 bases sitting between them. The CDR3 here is CASSQDIREGLEQYF. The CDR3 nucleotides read TGTGCCAGCAGCCAAGATATCAGGGAAGGACTCGAGCAGTACTTC.

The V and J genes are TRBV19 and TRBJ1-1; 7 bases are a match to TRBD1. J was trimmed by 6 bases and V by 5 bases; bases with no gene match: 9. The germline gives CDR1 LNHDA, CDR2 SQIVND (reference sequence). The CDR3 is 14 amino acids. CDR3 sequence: CASSVLGGGPEAFF. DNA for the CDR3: TGTGCCAGTAGTGTGTTGGGAGGGGGCCCTGAAGCTTTCTTT.